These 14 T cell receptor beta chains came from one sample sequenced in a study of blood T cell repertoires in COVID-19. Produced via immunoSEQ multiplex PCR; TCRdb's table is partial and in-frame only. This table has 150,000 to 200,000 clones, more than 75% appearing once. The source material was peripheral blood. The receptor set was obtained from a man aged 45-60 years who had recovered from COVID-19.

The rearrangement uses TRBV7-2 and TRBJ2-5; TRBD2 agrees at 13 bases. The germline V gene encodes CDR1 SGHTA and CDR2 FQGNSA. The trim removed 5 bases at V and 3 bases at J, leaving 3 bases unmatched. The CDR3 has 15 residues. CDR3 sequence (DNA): TGTGCCAGCAGCCTGGGACTAGCGGGGAAAGAGACCCAGTACTTC. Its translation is CASSLGLAGKETQYF.

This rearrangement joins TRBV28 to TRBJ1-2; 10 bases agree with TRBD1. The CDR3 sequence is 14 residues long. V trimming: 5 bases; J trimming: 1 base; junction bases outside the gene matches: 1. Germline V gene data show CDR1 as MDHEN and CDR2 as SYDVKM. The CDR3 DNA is TGTGCCAGCAGTCGGACAGGGGGTAACTATGGCTACACCTTC. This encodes CASSRTGGNYGYTF.

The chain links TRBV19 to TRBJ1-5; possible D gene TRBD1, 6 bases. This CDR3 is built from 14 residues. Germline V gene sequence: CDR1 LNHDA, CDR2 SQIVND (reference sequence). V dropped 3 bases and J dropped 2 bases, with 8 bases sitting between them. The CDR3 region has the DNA TGTGCCAGTAGTATCCAGGGGCGCAATCAGCCCCAGCATTTT. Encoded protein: CASSIQGRNQPQHF. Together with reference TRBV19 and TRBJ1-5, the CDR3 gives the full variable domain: DGGITQSPKYLFRKEGQNVTLSCEQNLNHDAMYWYRQDPGQGLRLIYYSQIVNDFQKGDIAEGYSVSREKKESFPLTVTSAQKNPTAFYLCASSIQGRNQPQHFGDGTRLSIL.

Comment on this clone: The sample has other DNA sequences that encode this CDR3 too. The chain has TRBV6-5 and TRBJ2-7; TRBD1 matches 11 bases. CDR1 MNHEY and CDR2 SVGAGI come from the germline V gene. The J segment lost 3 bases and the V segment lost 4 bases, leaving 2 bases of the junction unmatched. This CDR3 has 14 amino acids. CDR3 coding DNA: TGTGCCAGCAGTTCCGGGACAGGGGGCTACGAGCAGTACTTC. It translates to CASSSGTGGYEQYF.

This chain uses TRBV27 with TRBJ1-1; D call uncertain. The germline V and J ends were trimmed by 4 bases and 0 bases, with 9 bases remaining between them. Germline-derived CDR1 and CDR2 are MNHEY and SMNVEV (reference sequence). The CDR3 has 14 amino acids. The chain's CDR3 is CASSSGLLNTEAFF. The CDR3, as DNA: TGTGCCAGCAGTTCCGGACTCCTGAACACTGAAGCTTTCTTT.

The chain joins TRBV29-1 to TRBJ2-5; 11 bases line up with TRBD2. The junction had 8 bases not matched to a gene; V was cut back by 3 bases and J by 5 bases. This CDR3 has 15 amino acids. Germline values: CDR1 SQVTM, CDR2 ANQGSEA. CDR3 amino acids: CSVDRLAGRRETQYF. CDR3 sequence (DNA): TGCAGCGTTGACCGACTAGCGGGGAGGAGGGAGACCCAGTACTTC.

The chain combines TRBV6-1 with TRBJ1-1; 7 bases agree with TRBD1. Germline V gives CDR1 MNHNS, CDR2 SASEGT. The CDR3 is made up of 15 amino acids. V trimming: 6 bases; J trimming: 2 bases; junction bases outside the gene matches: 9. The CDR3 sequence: CASRQTDRANTEAFF. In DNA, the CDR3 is TGTGCCAGCAGGCAAACCGACAGGGCAAACACTGAAGCTTTCTTT.

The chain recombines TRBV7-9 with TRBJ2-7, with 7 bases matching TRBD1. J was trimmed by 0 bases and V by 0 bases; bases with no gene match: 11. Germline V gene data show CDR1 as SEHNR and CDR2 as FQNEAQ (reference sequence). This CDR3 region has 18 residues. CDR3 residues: CASSLAVGGGEGSYEQYF. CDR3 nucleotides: TGTGCCAGCAGCTTAGCTGTAGGGGGCGGTGAAGGCTCCTACGAGCAGTACTTC.

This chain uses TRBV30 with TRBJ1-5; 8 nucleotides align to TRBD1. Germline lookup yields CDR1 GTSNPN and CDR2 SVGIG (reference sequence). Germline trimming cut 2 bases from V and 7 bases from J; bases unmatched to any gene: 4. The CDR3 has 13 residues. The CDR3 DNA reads TGTGCCTGGAGTCAGGGGGCAGGACAGCCCCAGCATTTT. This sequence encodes CAWSQGAGQPQHF.

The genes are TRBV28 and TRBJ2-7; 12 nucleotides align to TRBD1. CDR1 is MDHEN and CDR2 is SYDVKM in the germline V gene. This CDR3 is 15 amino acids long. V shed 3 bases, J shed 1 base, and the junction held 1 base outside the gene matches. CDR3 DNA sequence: TGTGCCAGCAGTTTGGGACAGGGGGCTTCCTACGAGCAGTACTTC. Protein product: CASSLGQGASYEQYF.

The CDR3 region is CASSFLGGDQPQHF. In nucleotides, the CDR3 is TGTGCCAGCAGTTTTCTCGGGGGAGATCAGCCCCAGCATTTT. The V and J genes are TRBV6-5 and TRBJ1-5; weak D call: TRBD1 (5 bases). V was trimmed by 4 bases and J by 5 bases, leaving 12 bases between them. This CDR3 is 14 amino acids long. From germline, CDR1 is MNHEY and CDR2 SVGAGI.

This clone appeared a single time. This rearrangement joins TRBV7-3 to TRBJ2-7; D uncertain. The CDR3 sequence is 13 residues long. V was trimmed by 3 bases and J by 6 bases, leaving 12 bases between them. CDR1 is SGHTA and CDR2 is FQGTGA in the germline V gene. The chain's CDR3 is CASSLNILGEQYF. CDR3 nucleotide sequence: TGTGCCAGCAGCTTGAACATCCTAGGCGAGCAGTACTTC. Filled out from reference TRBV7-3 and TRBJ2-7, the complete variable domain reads GAGVSQTPSNKVTEKGKYVELRCDPISGHTALYWYRQSLGQGPEFLIYFQGTGAADDSGLPNDRFFAVRPEGSVSTLKIQRTERGDSAVYLCASSLNILGEQYFGPGTRLTVT.

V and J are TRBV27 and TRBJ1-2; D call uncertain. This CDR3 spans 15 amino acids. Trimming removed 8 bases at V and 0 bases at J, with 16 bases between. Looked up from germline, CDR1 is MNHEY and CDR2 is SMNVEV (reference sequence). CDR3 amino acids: CASLSYSATNYGYTF. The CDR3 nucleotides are TGTGCCAGCCTAAGTTACAGTGCCACTAACTATGGCTACACCTTC.

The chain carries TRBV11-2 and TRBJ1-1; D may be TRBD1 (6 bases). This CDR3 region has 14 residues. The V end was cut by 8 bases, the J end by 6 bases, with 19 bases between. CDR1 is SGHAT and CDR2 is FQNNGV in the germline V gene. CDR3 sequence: CASSLGTTAAEAFF. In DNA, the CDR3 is TGTGCCAGCTCCCTCGGGACAACTGCCGCTGAAGCTTTCTTT.